This record looks at one TCR beta chain sequence and its context. These data belong to a study of Graves' ophthalmopathy and Graves' hyperthyroidism. Being free of ophthalmopathy for 18 months of follow-up defined stable hyperthyroidism. V was clipped by 5 bases and J by 5 bases, with 24 bases between them. The germline V gene has CDR1 SGHAT and CDR2 FQNNGV. This CDR3 spans 17 amino acids. Amplification of TCR beta CDR3 regions used RNA transcripts. First-round RT-PCR employed HTBI primers, with a second-round multiplex PCR after it. MiXCR was run by TCRdb on the multiplex PCR reads, yielding one entry per CDR3 protein. The data contain 680,000 or so distinct CDR3 sequences, around a fifth of them singletons.

This chain uses TRBV11-2 with TRBJ2-5, with a tentative D call TRBD2 (6 bases). Sample: peripheral blood. The receptor was derived from a woman between 18 and 30 years old with stable Graves' hyperthyroidism. Some clones in this sample may be carry-over from other donors' samples. CDR3 sequence: CASSPPVWRGYRETQYF. Here the CDR3 DNA reads TGTGCCAGCAGCCCCCCCGTATGGCGGGGCTACCGGGAGACCCAGTACTTC.